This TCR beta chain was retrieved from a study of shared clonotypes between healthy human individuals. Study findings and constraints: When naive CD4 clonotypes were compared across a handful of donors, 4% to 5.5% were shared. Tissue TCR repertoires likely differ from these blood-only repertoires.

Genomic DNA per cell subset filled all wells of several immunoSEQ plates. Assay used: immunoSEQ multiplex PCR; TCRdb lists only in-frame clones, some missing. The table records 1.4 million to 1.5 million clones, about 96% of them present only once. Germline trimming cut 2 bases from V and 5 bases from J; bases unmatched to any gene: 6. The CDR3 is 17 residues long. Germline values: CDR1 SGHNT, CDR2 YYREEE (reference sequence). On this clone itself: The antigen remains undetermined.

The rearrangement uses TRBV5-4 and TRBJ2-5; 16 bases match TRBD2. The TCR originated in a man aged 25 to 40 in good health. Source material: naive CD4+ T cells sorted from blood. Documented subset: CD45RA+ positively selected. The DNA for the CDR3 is TGTGCCAGCAGCTTTCCGGGACTAGCGGGAGGGTTGGAGACCCAGTACTTC. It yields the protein CASSFPGLAGGLETQYF.